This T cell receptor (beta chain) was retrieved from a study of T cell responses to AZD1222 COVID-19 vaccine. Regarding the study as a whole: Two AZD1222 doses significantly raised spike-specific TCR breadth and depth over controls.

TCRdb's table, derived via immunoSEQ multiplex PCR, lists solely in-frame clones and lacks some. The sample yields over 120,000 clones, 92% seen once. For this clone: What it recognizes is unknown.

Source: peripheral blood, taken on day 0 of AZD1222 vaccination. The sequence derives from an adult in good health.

The DNA of the CDR3 is TGTGCCAGCAGCTCACTCCGACAGGGGATACATGGCTACACCTTC. Protein product: CASSSLRQGIHGYTF. The gene calls are TRBV5-5 and TRBJ1-2, with 8 nucleotides matching TRBD1. Trimming at V came to 3 bases and at J to 6 bases, leaving 10 bases not matched to a gene. CDR1 is SGHKS and CDR2 is YYEKEE in the germline V gene (reference sequence). This CDR3 comprises 15 residues.